This T cell receptor beta chain is drawn from a study of blood T cell repertoires in COVID-19. Study background: The analysed material was cDNA or gDNA that came from T cells, B-cell-depleted T cells, or PBMCs.

The germline CDR1 and CDR2 sequences are ENHRY and SYGVKD. CDR3 length: 15 residues. Deletions cut 2 bases from V and 0 bases from J, with 8 bases between. In the original processing: For nucleated cells, counts were estimated from reference gene primer amplification. Clones were read by immunoSEQ multiplex PCR, and TCRdb kept only the in-frame ones, dropping some. V, J and clone size derive from that table, while D and trimming were established from the DNA sequence. The sample gives 150,000 to 200,000 clones, more than 65% of which show up once; approximately 15% is in the top ten. The clonotype comes from a woman older than 75 with acute or convalescent COVID-19. This chain uses TRBV10-3 with TRBJ1-5; TRBD1 is a possible D gene (6 bases). The sequencing input was peripheral blood. The CDR3 is CAISEGQHSNQPQHF. The CDR3 DNA reads as TGTGCCATCAGTGAGGGACAGCATAGCAATCAGCCCCAGCATTTT.